This paragraph reports one T cell receptor (beta chain). Its cognate antigen has yet to be identified. Per-base qualities were not stored, and no clone one base away is much larger. The roughly 39 donors, aged roughly 6 to 95 years, were systemically healthy Caucasian individuals from Russia. Each donor gave 8 to 10 milliliters of peripheral blood, drawn into EDTA-treated Vacutainer tubes. Ficoll-Paque density-gradient centrifugation was used to isolate PBMCs, with at least 6 million per sample. Total RNA, at least 6 micrograms per sample, was extracted from PBMCs with Trizol reagent. For every donor, an aliquot of PBMCs went through flow cytometry to measure the percentages of naive CD45RAhigh/CD27high T cells. The data stem from a study of blood T cells in healthy people across ages (dated by TCRdb to the mid-2010s). In terms of the full investigation: In model experiments, template switching captured about one uniquely barcoded TCR beta cDNA molecule for every two T cells. Age-related changes in TCR beta repertoire diversity were measured in the study by deep sequencing normalized with unique cDNA molecular identifiers. The donors were divided into four age groups: young (average approximately 16 years), middle-aged (approximately 41), aged (roughly 60) and long-lived (roughly 86). Donors of different ages were randomly distributed across sequencing lanes to avoid experimental bias. Using the same blood draw, the study looked at two additional independent replicas of 1 million unique cDNA reads for two donors, one aged 18 to 29 and the other aged 80 or older.

The library was built by means of 5' RACE. The sample was run on an Illumina HiSeq 2500. The second PCR ran for roughly 6 to 11 cycles and used a J-beta primer mix along with a sample-barcoded 5' primer. A template-switch 5' adaptor carrying 12 random nucleotides introduced a unique molecular identifier onto each TCR beta cDNA molecule. Each sample yielded at least 3 million CDR3-containing paired-end reads. All of the RNA was converted into first-strand cDNA using the Mint cDNA synthesis kit, with a TRBC-specific oligonucleotide serving as the primer. Following uracil-DNA glycosylase treatment, a first 18-cycle PCR with universal primers M1SS and BC2_uni_R was performed on all cDNA. In the source study's methods: For normalization, 1 million high-quality reads, each with a distinct molecular identifier, were randomly selected from each sample. Instead of being binned into consensus sequences, reads with shared molecular identifiers were discarded. CDR3 identification, clonotype clustering and error correction used MiTCR with a Q25 quality threshold and the strictest error-elimination algorithm. A nonparametric unseen species model using Euler transformation provided a lower-bound estimate of total TCR beta diversity. TCRdb applied fastp at Q25 and MiXCR to the public reads, then kept only in-frame beta chains. Rows are combined by CDR3 protein, so each entry shows the most common genes and DNA. TCRdb's processing, not the authors', yielded these V and J calls. The sample table holds around 900,000 distinct CDR3 sequences, of which roughly 51% were seen once. The ten largest clonotypes hold about 20% of the sample.

Broader findings and caveats from the paper: Estimates of total diversity based on one million sequenced T cells were considered lower bounds and underestimates. There was a strong correlation between observed TCR beta diversity and the percentage of naive T cells measured by flow cytometry. Donor CMV infection status was unknown, potentially confounding age-related changes in expanded clonotypes. Compared with the aged group, the long-lived group had more naive CD4+ T cells, fewer expanded clones and increased TCR diversity, a pattern suggesting age selection. Since profiling was done on bulk unsorted PBMCs, naive and antigen-experienced compartments could not be conclusively compared. As age increased, observed TCR beta diversity per million T cells dropped in a roughly linear way, and a significant reduction was already evident by age 40.

CDR1 and CDR2 are read off the germline V gene as MNHEY and SVGAGI. The CDR3 sequence holds 16 residues, the cysteine and phenylalanine included. Of all the DNA, just the CDR3 is kept, 48 bases in frame from base 1. Germline trimming amounts to 2 bases on V and 10 bases on J, with 9 as the count of junction bases outside the gene matches. The clonotype comes from a woman aged 60-75 years in good health. In this chain, TRBV6-5 is recombined with TRBJ2-3; TRBD2 fits 13 bases in the junction. The sequenced sample was blood. The CDR3 protein sequence reads: CASSYPGTSGKGPQYF. In nucleotide form, the sequence is TGTGCCAGCAGTTACCCTGGGACTAGCGGGAAGGGGCCGCAGTATTTT.